This T cell receptor beta chain was sequenced during a study of beta chain features in type 1 diabetes. Study findings and constraints: PCR might pick shorter templates more often, in the same way for patients and controls.

CDR3 size: 13 residues. CDR1 is MDHEN and CDR2 is SYDVKM in the germline V gene. V gave up 6 bases and J gave up 0 bases, with 7 bases separating them. On average, the one heparinised blood draw given by each donor was approximately 120 mL. Isolation of CD4+ naive, central memory, regulatory and stem cell-like memory cells was achieved by sorting via CD45RO/CCR7/CD25/CD127/CD95/CD27. This clone was observed a handful of times. What it recognizes is unknown. The sequenced template was cDNA made from the entire isolated RNA. Generated by immunoSEQ multiplex PCR, the TCRdb table keeps only in-frame clones and is missing some. Altogether 450,000 to 550,000 clones are present, approximately 30% being singletons, with the ten largest covering roughly 0.066%.

The receptor's source is a man between 18 and 35 years old in good health. Sequenced input: naive CD4+ T cells from blood. The chain has TRBV28 and TRBJ2-3; D ambiguous. The CDR3 DNA reads as TGTGCCAGCAGGACTGGCAGCACAGATACGCAGTATTTT. Translated: CASRTGSTDTQYF. The complete variable domain, with remaining parts taken from reference TRBV28 and TRBJ2-3, reads DVKVTQSSRYLVKRTGEKVFLECVQDMDHENMFWYRQDPGLGLRLIYFSYDVKMKEKGDIPEGYSVSREKKERFSLILESASTNQTSMYLCASRTGSTDTQYFGPGTRLTVL.